What follows are 15 T cell receptor beta chains derived from one specimen sequenced in a study of OX40 agonist ivuxolimab in advanced cancers. The method was immunoSEQ multiplex PCR; TCRdb's version includes in-frame clones alone and lacks a portion of them. The profile shows some 100,000 clones, about 90% of them singletons. Sequenced material: CD4+ or CD8+ T cells sorted from blood, taken in a trial of the OX40 agonist ivuxolimab. The receptors originated from an adult with an advanced solid tumor such as melanoma, head and neck, liver or kidney cancer.

The chain combines TRBV6-1 with TRBJ1-1, with D hard to call. This CDR3 spans 13 amino acids. CDR1 MNHNS and CDR2 SASEGT come from the germline V gene. V gave up 6 bases and J gave up 2 bases, with 10 bases separating them. The CDR3 sequence is CASRASRNTEAFF. The CDR3 DNA reads TGTGCCAGCAGAGCCAGTAGAAACACTGAAGCTTTCTTT.

Notes on this clone: Other DNA sequences in this sample translate to the same CDR3. The V call is TRBV27, the J call TRBJ2-7, with a tentative D call TRBD2 (5 bases). Per germline, CDR1 MNHEY and CDR2 SMNVEV (reference sequence). The CDR3 has 13 amino acids. V was clipped by 2 bases and J by 2 bases, with 7 bases between them. The CDR3 DNA follows: TGTGCCAGCAGTTTACGGGGAGCCTACGAGCAGTACTTC. This encodes CASSLRGAYEQYF.

This clone came up a few times. This chain links TRBV7-9 with TRBJ1-2; a weak D match, TRBD1 (5 bases). V was cut by 8 bases and J by 2 bases, with 9 bases left in between. Germline-derived CDR1 and CDR2 are SEHNR and FQNEAQ (reference sequence). The CDR3 consists of 12 residues. The CDR3 DNA sequence: TGTGCCAGCGGGGCAGGCAACTATGGCTACACCTTC. It is translated as CASGAGNYGYTF.

The chain couples TRBV7-9 to TRBJ2-5, with 7 positions matching TRBD1. CDR1 and CDR2 (germline): SEHNR, FQNEAQ (reference sequence). The length of the CDR3 is 15 residues. The V segment lost 11 bases and the J segment 0 bases; nucleotides outside the gene matches: 12. The CDR3 bases are TGTGCCGGGGGTTTAGGGGGCTTCAACCAAGAGACCCAGTACTTC. Translated: CAGGLGGFNQETQYF.

The chain combines TRBV5-1 with TRBJ1-4; possible D gene TRBD1, 5 bases. The CDR3 totals 14 residues. The V end lost 1 base, the J end lost 12 bases, and 16 bases lay between the germline ends. The germline V gene has CDR1 SGHRS and CDR2 YFSETQ. The DNA of the CDR3 is TGCGCCAGCAGCTTGACGGGGCACCCGTATGAACTGTTTTTT. Its translation is CASSLTGHPYELFF.

The table lists this clone with a count of one. Here the CDR3 reads CASSPDPRGSYEQYF. CDR3 nucleotide sequence: TGTGCCAGCAGCCCCGACCCCAGAGGCTCCTACGAGCAGTACTTC. The V gene is TRBV5-6, the J gene TRBJ2-7; D not certain. The germline V and J ends were trimmed by 4 bases and 0 bases, with 14 bases remaining between them. Germline CDR1 SGHDT, CDR2 YYEEEE. This CDR3 region has 15 residues. The whole variable domain, remainder taken from reference TRBV5-6 and TRBJ2-7, is DAGVTQSPTHLIKTRGQQVTLRCSPKSGHDTVSWYQQALGQGPQFIFQYYEEEERQRGNFPDRFSGHQFPNYSSELNVNALLLGDSALYLCASSPDPRGSYEQYFGPGTRLTVT.

The chain has TRBV27 and TRBJ2-2, with unresolved D. Looked up from germline, CDR1 is MNHEY and CDR2 is SMNVEV (reference sequence). This CDR3 has 14 residues. Trimming left V 2 bases short and J 6 bases short, with 10 bases between. CDR3 sequence reads: CASSLAGPPGELFF. The CDR3 nucleotides read TGTGCCAGCAGTTTAGCAGGCCCTCCCGGGGAGCTGTTTTTT.

The V call is TRBV9, the J call TRBJ2-3; 9 nucleotides match TRBD2. The CDR3 covers 15 residues. V shed 1 base and J 6 bases; nucleotides not matched to a gene: 6. Looked up from germline, CDR1 is SGDLS and CDR2 is YYNGEE. The CDR3 loop is CASSVNSGSWDTQYF. The DNA for the CDR3 is TGTGCCAGCAGCGTAAATAGCGGGAGTTGGGATACGCAGTATTTT.

The chain is built from TRBV10-3 and TRBJ2-7; D is perhaps TRBD1 (5 bases). Germline loops: CDR1 ENHRY, CDR2 SYGVKD. Deletions cut 4 bases from V and 3 bases from J, with 13 bases between. The CDR3 has 14 residues. The CDR3 here is CAISVAGSDYEQYF. The CDR3 DNA is TGTGCCATCAGTGTAGCAGGGTCTGACTACGAGCAGTACTTC.

CDR3 nucleotides: TGCGCCAGCAGCTTCAGCGGGTTCTCCTACAATGAGCAGTTCTTC. It specifies CASSFSGFSYNEQFF. The chain is built from TRBV4-1 and TRBJ2-1; maybe TRBD2 (6 bases). The CDR3 has 15 residues. The germline gives CDR1 MGHRA, CDR2 YSYEKL. The V end was cut by 5 bases, the J end by 0 bases, with 11 bases between.

V is TRBV7-9 and J is TRBJ2-5, with 7 positions matching TRBD1. The CDR3 has 15 amino acids. In germline, CDR1 is SEHNR, CDR2 FQNEAQ (reference sequence). Losses at the gene ends were 5 bases for V and 3 bases for J; bases not matched to a gene: 9. This CDR3 is CASSPRDSHEETQYF. Written as DNA, the CDR3 is TGTGCCAGCAGCCCCCGGGACAGCCACGAAGAGACCCAGTACTTC.

This clone was seen a handful of times. V usage is TRBV7-6 and J usage is TRBJ2-7, with 7 bases identical to TRBD1. The CDR3 runs to 15 residues. CDR1 and CDR2 from the germline V gene are SGHVS and FNYEAQ. With 5 bases clipped from V and 0 bases from J, the junction kept 7 bases outside the gene matches. CDR3 sequence reads: CASSPQGILSYEQYF. CDR3 in DNA: TGTGCCAGCAGCCCACAGGGGATACTCTCCTACGAGCAGTACTTC.

This rearrangement joins TRBV29-1 to TRBJ1-1; tentative D call: TRBD1 (5 bases). Germline CDR1 and CDR2: SQVTM and ANQGSEA. This CDR3 comprises 13 residues. V dropped 7 bases and J dropped 3 bases, with 15 bases sitting between them. The CDR3 DNA follows: TGCAGCGCGGGGGGTCTTGGGCACACTGAAGCTTTCTTT. Protein product: CSAGGLGHTEAFF.

The chain employs TRBV5-1 and TRBJ2-2; a weak D match, TRBD2 (6 bases). The CDR3 sequence is 15 residues long. Germline CDR1 reads SGHRS; CDR2 reads YFSETQ. Trimming shortened V by 1 base and J by 7 bases, and 14 bases separated the two germline ends. DNA of the CDR3: TGCGCCAGCAGCTTGTTTGCGGGAAGGGACGGGGAGCTGTTTTTT. Protein sequence: CASSLFAGRDGELFF.

This sequence joins TRBV15 and TRBJ2-5; a possible D gene is TRBD2 (6 bases). The germline V and J ends were trimmed by 0 bases and 5 bases, with 13 bases remaining between them. This CDR3 contains 15 residues. CDR1 is LNHNV and CDR2 is YYDKDF in the germline V gene (reference sequence). CDR3 bases: TGTGCCACCAGCAGAGAGGTCGGGGGTAGGGAGACCCAGTACTTC. Its translation is CATSREVGGRETQYF.